The 31 T cell receptor beta chains given below trace back to one sample, sequenced in a study of regulatory T cells in long-lasting Graves disease. Construction of the TCR beta libraries employed iRepertoire HTBI primers in conjunction with Arm-PCR of CDR3 regions. A single record per CDR3 protein comes from TCRdb applying MiXCR to the multiplex PCR reads. The data hold roughly 360,000 distinct CDR3 sequences, with around 11% observed a single time. The time point: newly diagnosed GD, antithyroid drugs for less than 3 months. PBMC-extracted RNA yielded the TCR library. The data also belong to a second study, concerning T cells in Graves' hyperthyroidism and ophthalmopathy.

The input for sequencing was peripheral blood mononuclear cells (PBMCs), taken at new diagnosis, from a patient treated with antithyroid drugs. These TCRs come from a woman aged 18-35 years with Graves disease.

The sample holds many counts of this clonotype. The rearrangement links TRBV30 to TRBJ1-1; weak D call: TRBD1 (5 bases). Germline CDR1 reads GTSNPN; CDR2 reads SVGIG (reference sequence). The CDR3 loop spans 13 amino acids. Trimming pared 2 bases from V and 1 base from J, leaving 8 bases between. Here the CDR3 DNA reads TGTGCCTGGAGTAGGGGAGAGAACACTGAAGCTTTCTTT. As protein: CAWSRGENTEAFF.

The chain has TRBV29-1 and TRBJ2-7, with TRBD1 identical over 9 bases. With 7 bases clipped from V and 5 bases from J, the junction kept 24 bases outside the gene matches. The germline gives CDR1 SQVTM, CDR2 ANQGSEA. CDR3 size: 18 residues. As DNA, the CDR3 is TGCAGCGCTGTGGGGGGGGGGACAGGGCCCTTAGGTTATGACGAGCAGTACTTC. It specifies CSAVGGGTGPLGYDEQYF.

This clonotype was picked up many times. CDR3 DNA sequence: TGCAGTGCTATCCAGGTTACCAAGAACTATGGCTACACCTTC. It yields the protein CSAIQVTKNYGYTF. The chain joins TRBV20-1 to TRBJ1-2; D ambiguous. Germline V gene lookup returns CDR1 DFQATT and CDR2 SNEGSKA (reference sequence). V was cut by 4 bases and J by 2 bases, with 14 bases left in between. The CDR3 has 14 residues.

This clonotype was counted many times. The genes are TRBV4-1 and TRBJ2-1; D is unclear. The V gene lost 0 bases and the J gene lost 5 bases, with 8 bases spanning the gap. There are 14 residues in the CDR3. Per the germline V gene, CDR1 is MGHRA and CDR2 is YSYEKL. The CDR3 region is CASSQDRLNNEQFF. The CDR3 region has the DNA TGCGCCAGCAGCCAAGACCGGTTGAACAATGAGCAGTTCTTC.

This clonotype was detected many times. The chain carries TRBV27 and TRBJ2-7; D is unresolved. The CDR3 contains 13 residues. Deletions cut 5 bases from V and 0 bases from J, with 8 bases between. Looked up from germline, CDR1 is MNHEY and CDR2 is SMNVEV (reference sequence). Written as DNA, the CDR3 is TGTGCCAGCAGTCCCACCCCCTCCTACGAGCAGTACTTC. This encodes CASSPTPSYEQYF.

Turning to this clonotype: This may be a read error: a much more frequent sequence differs by one nucleotide. CDR3 loop: CASSVGQGVKGYTF. The CDR3 region has the DNA TGTGCCAGCAGCGTAGGCCAGGGGGTGAAAGGCTACACCTTC. The rearrangement uses TRBV9 and TRBJ1-2, with 7 bases lining up with TRBD1. The CDR3 sequence is 14 residues long. Looked up from germline, CDR1 is SGDLS and CDR2 is YYNGEE. The V and J ends lost 0 bases and 8 bases, in that order; junction bases with no gene match: 7.

V gene TRBV19 combines with J gene TRBJ1-2, with 12 nucleotides matching TRBD1. The germline V gene encodes CDR1 LNHDA and CDR2 SQIVND (reference sequence). Losses at the gene ends were 6 bases for V and 7 bases for J; bases not matched to a gene: 6. The CDR3 has 14 amino acids. In DNA, the CDR3 is TGTGCCAGTAGCCCGGGACAGGGGGCGCCTGGCTACACCTTC. As protein: CASSPGQGAPGYTF. Full variable domain (missing parts from reference TRBV19 and TRBJ1-2): DGGITQSPKYLFRKEGQNVTLSCEQNLNHDAMYWYRQDPGQGLRLIYYSQIVNDFQKGDIAEGYSVSREKKESFPLTVTSAQKNPTAFYLCASSPGQGAPGYTFGSGTRLTVV.

This clonotype appeared many times. The chain recombines TRBV19 with TRBJ2-2, with D perhaps matching TRBD1 (5 bases). Germline values: CDR1 LNHDA, CDR2 SQIVND (reference sequence). The CDR3 is made up of 15 amino acids. Trimming removed 7 bases from V and 1 base from J, with 13 bases in between. The DNA of the CDR3 is TGTGCCAGTACGGTCTTCCAGGGGAACACCGGGGAGCTGTTTTTT. Translated: CASTVFQGNTGELFF.

This clonotype was detected a few times. The genes are TRBV5-1 and TRBJ2-1; 14 bases match TRBD2. V dropped 3 bases and J dropped 6; count of bases not matched to a gene: 2. CDR1 and CDR2 (germline): SGHRS, YFSETQ. The CDR3 sequence is 15 residues long. The CDR3 DNA sequence: TGCGCCAGCAGCTGGGGACTAGCGGGAGTCAATGAGCAGTTCTTC. Translating it yields CASSWGLAGVNEQFF.

This clonotype occurred many times. The chain has TRBV5-1 and TRBJ2-5; TRBD2 aligns across 13 bases. The CDR3 contains 19 residues. Germline V lookup: CDR1 SGHRS, CDR2 YFSETQ. V trimming: 4 bases; J trimming: 0 bases; junction bases outside the gene matches: 12. CDR3 nucleotides: TGCGCCAGCAGCAGAAAGGGACTAGCGGGAAGAACTTACCAAGAGACCCAGTACTTC. Protein sequence: CASSRKGLAGRTYQETQYF. The full variable domain, completed using reference TRBV5-1 and TRBJ2-5, is KAGVTQTPRYLIKTRGQQVTLSCSPISGHRSVSWYQQTPGQGLQFLFEYFSETQRNKGNFPGRFSGRQFSNSRSEMNVSTLELGDSALYLCASSRKGLAGRTYQETQYFGPGTRLLVL.

This clonotype was seen repeatedly, ten times or more. V gene TRBV18 combines with J gene TRBJ2-5, with D unresolved. Germline V gives CDR1 KGHSH, CDR2 LQKENI. V was clipped by 6 bases and J by 5 bases, with 7 bases between them. CDR3 length: 11 residues. The CDR3 DNA sequence: TGTGCCAGCTCCCGGCGGGAGACCCAGTACTTC. It encodes CASSRRETQYF.

This CDR3 is CASSVSSGSPNEQFF. The CDR3 DNA reads as TGTGCCAGCAGCGTGTCAAGCGGGAGCCCAAATGAGCAGTTCTTC. The chain couples TRBV9 to TRBJ2-1, with 8 bases matching TRBD2. This CDR3 region has 15 residues. Losses at the gene ends were 2 bases for V and 7 bases for J; bases not matched to a gene: 8. Germline-derived CDR1 and CDR2 are SGDLS and YYNGEE.

V is TRBV6-2 or TRBV6-3 and J is TRBJ2-3; 7 bases align to TRBD2. Unmatched junction bases numbered 10, after V lost 7 bases and J lost 3 bases. Germline loops: CDR1 MNHEY, CDR2 SVGEGT. The CDR3 is 15 residues long. CDR3 nucleotides: TGTGCCAGCAAGTACCTGGGTAGCGGGACAGATACGCAGTATTTT. As protein: CASKYLGSGTDTQYF.

This clonotype has more than one count but fewer than ten. The gene calls are TRBV10-3 and TRBJ1-2; possibly TRBD1 for D (6 bases). The CDR3 runs to 15 residues. CDR1 is ENHRY, CDR2 SYGVKD, per germline. Trimming removed 0 bases at V and 4 bases at J, with 12 bases between. Here the CDR3 reads CAISESVRGAYGYTF. The CDR3 DNA sequence: TGTGCCATCAGTGAGTCTGTGAGGGGGGCCTATGGCTACACCTTC.

This clonotype has at least ten counts. V is TRBV2 and J is TRBJ2-7; D is undetermined. Germline-derived CDR1 and CDR2 are SNHLY and FYNNEI. V was pared by 8 bases and J by 4 bases, with 9 bases between. The CDR3 contains 11 residues. CDR3 loop: CASDAGYEQYV. CDR3 nucleotides: TGTGCCAGCGATGCAGGTTACGAGCAGTACGTC.

There are many counts of this clonotype. The chain links TRBV9 to TRBJ2-1; a weak D match, TRBD2 (5 bases). The CDR3 extends over 15 amino acids. V shed 3 bases and J shed 0 bases, with 10 bases lying between them. Per germline, CDR1 SGDLS and CDR2 YYNGEE. The CDR3 DNA is TGTGCCAGCAGCGGAAGCGGAGTCTCCTACAATGAGCAGTTCTTC. Translated: CASSGSGVSYNEQFF.

This clonotype was detected many times. Germline is not matched at one junction end, which may reflect a read error. This chain links TRBV5-1 with TRBJ2-5, with D hard to call. The CDR3 contains 11 residues. CDR1 is SGHRS, CDR2 YFSETQ, per germline. CDR3 bases: TGTGCCAGCAGTTTGGAAGAGACCCAGTACTTC. This gives the protein CASSLEETQYF.

This clonotype was picked up many times. J is TRBJ2-3 and V is TRBV12-3 or TRBV12-4; 9 bases align to TRBD1. Losses at the gene ends were 6 bases for V and 5 bases for J; bases not matched to a gene: 6. The CDR3 contains 14 residues. CDR3 sequence reads: CASSYGQGLDTQYF. Here the CDR3 DNA reads TGTGCCAGCAGCTATGGACAGGGGTTAGATACGCAGTATTTT.

This clonotype was seen a few times. The chain joins TRBV20-1 to TRBJ2-1; the match to TRBD2 covers 8 bases. Germline trimming cut 3 bases from V and 0 bases from J; bases unmatched to any gene: 16. CDR1 is DFQATT and CDR2 is SNEGSKA in the germline V gene (reference sequence). CDR3 length: 19 residues. The CDR3 loop reads CSARGSGGNHYSSYNEQFF. The CDR3 nucleotides are TGCAGTGCTAGGGGCTCGGGGGGGAACCACTATAGCTCCTACAATGAGCAGTTCTTC.

This clonotype was counted a few times. CDR3 nucleotide sequence: TGCGCCAGCAGCGGCGGAGCGGGGGCCTCCTACAATGAGCAGTTCTTC. Encoded protein: CASSGGAGASYNEQFF. The V call is TRBV5-1, the J call TRBJ2-1, with 8 bases aligning to TRBD2. J was trimmed by 0 bases and V by 4 bases; bases with no gene match: 6. The CDR3 is made up of 16 amino acids. The germline CDR1 and CDR2 sequences are SGHRS and YFSETQ.

The V call is TRBV12-3 or TRBV12-4, the J call TRBJ2-6, with D perhaps TRBD1 (5 bases). V was trimmed by 3 bases and J by 4 bases, leaving 16 bases between them. This CDR3 region has 17 residues. The CDR3 DNA is TGTGCCAGCAGTTTCACAGGAGATTATGCGGGGGCCAACGTCCTGACTTTC. It yields the protein CASSFTGDYAGANVLTF.

The sample holds one count of this clonotype. The V and J genes are TRBV29-1 and TRBJ2-7; 7 nucleotides line up with TRBD1. Trimming at V came to 4 bases and at J to 1 base, leaving 4 bases not matched to a gene. The CDR3 is 13 amino acids. Germline CDR1 and CDR2: SQVTM and ANQGSEA. The CDR3, as DNA: TGCAGCGTTGTTAGGGGACAGTCCTACGAGCAGTACTTC. It encodes CSVVRGQSYEQYF.

There are a few counts of this clonotype. The V call is TRBV5-6, the J call TRBJ1-1; D ambiguous. The germline V gene encodes CDR1 SGHDT and CDR2 YYEEEE. Deletions cut 0 bases from V and 7 bases from J, with 16 bases between. The CDR3 loop spans 15 amino acids. CDR3 sequence reads: CASSLDLGITSEAFF. The CDR3 coding sequence is TGTGCCAGCAGCTTGGATCTGGGGATAACGAGTGAAGCTTTCTTT.

This clonotype was detected only a few times. The genes are TRBV4-1 and TRBJ1-5; D remains ambiguous. V was trimmed by 3 bases and J by 1 base, leaving 10 bases between them. Germline CDR1 MGHRA, CDR2 YSYEKL. The CDR3 extends over 15 amino acids. CDR3 sequence reads: CASSHWAGSNQPQHF. CDR3 DNA sequence: TGCGCCAGCAGCCATTGGGCCGGGAGCAATCAGCCCCAGCATTTT.

This clonotype was found many times. The junction differs from germline at one of its ends, possibly a read error. The V and J genes are TRBV4-1 and TRBJ2-1; 13 bases agree with TRBD2. The CDR3 covers 19 residues. In germline, CDR1 is MGHRA, CDR2 YSYEKL. Here the CDR3 reads CASSPFGLAGVLPSDEQFF. In nucleotides, the CDR3 is TGTGCCAGCAGCCCATTCGGACTAGCGGGAGTGTTACCGAGTGATGAGCAGTTCTTC.

The chain carries TRBV19 and TRBJ2-1; unclear D gene. Per germline, CDR1 LNHDA and CDR2 SQIVND (reference sequence). CDR3 length: 16 amino acids. Between the trimmed V and J ends, which lost 4 bases and 5 bases, there was a span of 18 bases. The CDR3 region has the DNA TGTGCCAGTAGTAAAGTACTTCAGGTCCGGAACAATGAGCAGTTCTTC. Its protein product is CASSKVLQVRNNEQFF.

This clonotype was picked up one time. The chain links TRBV19 to TRBJ2-4; 8 bases are shared with TRBD2. Germline lookup yields CDR1 LNHDA and CDR2 SQIVND (reference sequence). V gave up 5 bases and J gave up 0 bases; unmatched junction bases: 9. This CDR3 is built from 17 residues. CDR3 nucleotides: TGTGCCAGTAGTGCCACCCCTAGCGGGCGAGCCAAAAACATTCAGTACTTC. As protein: CASSATPSGRAKNIQYF.

This clonotype was found a few times. Germline is not matched at one junction end, which may reflect a read error. This sequence joins TRBV28 and TRBJ1-2, with D hard to call. Germline V lookup: CDR1 MDHEN, CDR2 SYDVKM. CDR3 length: 17 amino acids. The CDR3 reads CASAKNQADHIYYGYAF. The CDR3 nucleotides are TGTGCCAGCGCGAAAAACCAGGCCGATCACATATACTATGGCTACGCCTTC.

This clonotype has a count of ten or more. CDR3: CASSPRAGSMRDLSYEQYF. The CDR3 coding sequence is TGTGCCAGCAGCCCAAGGGCAGGGTCAATGCGGGACTTATCCTACGAGCAGTACTTC. The V call is TRBV7-9, the J call TRBJ2-7; D perhaps matches TRBD2 (6 bases). This CDR3 has 19 amino acids. The V gene lost 5 bases and the J gene lost 1 base, with 27 bases spanning the gap. Germline CDR1 SEHNR, CDR2 FQNEAQ (reference sequence).

The V call is TRBV18, the J call TRBJ1-5; D possibly corresponds to TRBD1 (5 bases). Trimming shortened V by 5 bases and J by 2 bases, and 19 bases separated the two germline ends. The germline CDR1 and CDR2 sequences are KGHSH and LQKENI. The CDR3 has 17 residues. CDR3 protein: CASSVLGGLDGNQPQHF. As DNA, the CDR3 is TGTGCCAGCTCAGTTCTTGGGGGGTTGGATGGCAATCAGCCCCAGCATTTT.

This clonotype was seen repeatedly, ten times or more. The chain recombines TRBV24-1 with TRBJ2-5, with D tentatively TRBD1 (6 bases). V was trimmed by 9 bases and J by 5 bases, leaving 15 bases between them. The CDR3 contains 13 residues. Germline CDR1 reads KGHDR; CDR2 reads SFDVKD. The CDR3 coding sequence is TGTGCCACCCGAAGGACAGTCTTGGAGACCCAGTACTTC. It encodes CATRRTVLETQYF.